What follows describes a single T cell receptor (beta chain). TCRdb's copy holds only in-frame clones and misses some; the assay was immunoSEQ multiplex PCR. The profile shows more than 95,000 clones, about 82% of them singletons. This sample is part of a study of blood T cell repertoires in COVID-19. From germline, CDR1 is MNHEY and CDR2 SVGAGI. J was trimmed by 5 bases and V by 7 bases; bases with no gene match: 13. The CDR3 has 15 amino acids. Sequencing used peripheral blood. This receptor was obtained from a human donor in a cohort sampled during active COVID-19. The rearrangement links TRBV6-5 to TRBJ2-5; TRBD2 matches at 7 bases. CDR3 nucleotide sequence: TGTGCCAGCACCCTAAACGAGCGGGATCGGGAGACCCAGTACTTC. Encoded protein: CASTLNERDRETQYF.